These 25 T cell receptor beta chains were sequenced from one sample in a study of blood T cell repertoires in COVID-19 (dated by TCRdb to 2018 to 2020). Receptor libraries were prepared by the immunoSEQ multiplex PCR assay. Entries here come from immuneACCESS through TCRdb and include only in-frame sequences with V and J called. Some clones fail to appear in such tables; in the studies checked, an unresolved V gene covers under half of the shortfall, and the cause of the remainder is unknown. The sample table holds 150,000 to 200,000 clones, of which approximately 86% were seen once. Roughly 2.2% of the sample is held by the ten biggest clonotypes. The sequenced sample consisted of peripheral blood. The receptors here all came from a man between 70 and 80 years old with active or convalescent COVID-19.

The V gene is TRBV10-3, the J gene TRBJ2-1, with 9 positions matching TRBD2. Trimming removed 6 bases from V and 9 bases from J; junction bases left unmatched: 9. This CDR3 is built from 14 residues. CDR1 and CDR2 from the germline V gene are ENHRY and SYGVKD. The CDR3 protein is CAIRGAGGPLEQFF. CDR3 coding DNA: TGTGCCATCAGAGGGGCGGGAGGGCCCCTTGAGCAGTTCTTC.

The rearrangement links TRBV3-1 (or the pseudogene TRBV3-2) to TRBJ1-1; D may be TRBD1 (5 bases). The germline V and J ends were trimmed by 5 bases and 6 bases, with 13 bases remaining between them. The CDR3 is 13 residues long. Germline V gives CDR1 LGHDT, CDR2 YNNKEL (reference sequence). In DNA, the CDR3 is TGTGCCAGCAGCAACCAGGGAATCGCTGAAGCTTTCTTT. Its protein is CASSNQGIAEAFF.

The chain uses TRBV5-1 and TRBJ2-2, with TRBD1 identical over 7 bases. The CDR3 totals 16 residues. V shed 2 bases and J 4 bases; nucleotides not matched to a gene: 8. CDR1 is SGHRS, CDR2 YFSETQ, per germline. The CDR3 sequence: CASSLSGGDITGELFF. The CDR3 DNA follows: TGCGCCAGCAGCTTATCAGGGGGAGATATCACCGGGGAGCTGTTTTTT. The full variable domain, completed using reference TRBV5-1 and TRBJ2-2, is KAGVTQTPRYLIKTRGQQVTLSCSPISGHRSVSWYQQTPGQGLQFLFEYFSETQRNKGNFPGRFSGRQFSNSRSEMNVSTLELGDSALYLCASSLSGGDITGELFFGEGSRLTVL.

The chain employs TRBV18 and TRBJ1-2, with 7 bases lining up with TRBD1. V shed 6 bases and J 3 bases; nucleotides not matched to a gene: 7. CDR3 length: 14 amino acids. Germline CDR1 is KGHSH and CDR2 is LQKENI. For the CDR3, the DNA is TGTGCCAGCTCGGCGCGACAGGGTGACTATGGCTACACCTTC. Encoded protein: CASSARQGDYGYTF. The full variable domain, in which reference TRBV18 and TRBJ1-2 provide the parts outside the CDR3, is NAGVMQNPRHLVRRRGQEARLRCSPMKGHSHVYWYRQLPEEGLKFMVYLQKENIIDESGMPKERFSAEFPKEGPSILRIQQVVRGDSAAYFCASSARQGDYGYTFGSGTRLTVV.

V usage is TRBV30 and J usage is TRBJ2-7; D may be TRBD2 (6 bases). The CDR3 is 15 residues long. Trimming cost V 0 bases and J 2 bases, with 14 bases left between them. From germline, CDR1 is GTSNPN and CDR2 SVGIG (reference sequence). The CDR3 coding sequence is TGTGCCTGGAGTGTACCCGGGAGCAGGCCCTACGAGCAGTACTTC. This sequence encodes CAWSVPGSRPYEQYF.

The chain carries TRBV27 and TRBJ1-3; TRBD1 aligns across 8 bases. The J segment lost 8 bases and the V segment lost 8 bases, leaving 8 bases of the junction unmatched. CDR3 size: 13 residues. The germline gives CDR1 MNHEY, CDR2 SMNVEV (reference sequence). The CDR3 sequence is CASWDRNLDTIYF. In DNA, the CDR3 is TGTGCCAGCTGGGACAGGAATTTGGACACCATATATTTT.

The chain carries TRBV27 and TRBJ2-1, with 7 bases matching TRBD1. The germline CDR1 and CDR2 sequences are MNHEY and SMNVEV (reference sequence). The J segment lost 7 bases and the V segment lost 0 bases, leaving 3 bases of the junction unmatched. There are 14 residues in the CDR3. In nucleotides, the CDR3 is TGTGCCAGCAGTTTATCAGGCAGGGGGAATGAGCAGTTCTTC. This sequence encodes CASSLSGRGNEQFF.

Here the CDR3 DNA reads TGTGCCAGCAGTGACCGGCGGCGATCCTACAATGAGCAGTTCTTC. Amino acid sequence: CASSDRRRSYNEQFF. This chain joins TRBV2 and TRBJ2-1; D unresolved. The germline V and J ends were trimmed by 3 bases and 1 base, with 10 bases remaining between them. CDR1 is SNHLY, CDR2 FYNNEI, per germline. The CDR3 runs 15 residues. The whole variable domain, remainder taken from reference TRBV2 and TRBJ2-1, is EPEVTQTPSHQVTQMGQEVILRCVPISNHLYFYWYRQILGQKVEFLVSFYNNEISEKSEIFDDQFSVERPDGSNFTLKIRSTKLEDSAMYFCASSDRRRSYNEQFFGPGTRLTVL.

The V call is TRBV28, the J call TRBJ2-1; the match to TRBD2 covers 10 bases. Germline V gene lookup returns CDR1 MDHEN and CDR2 SYDVKM. The CDR3 loop spans 15 amino acids. The ends lost 5 bases at V and 7 bases at J; junction bases unmatched: 8. The CDR3 DNA reads as TGTGCCAGCAGTGCTCTAGCGGGAGTAATGAATGAGCAGTTCTTC. Amino acids: CASSALAGVMNEQFF.

The J gene is TRBJ1-1, the V gene TRBV28, with a tentative D call TRBD1 (5 bases). CDR3 size: 14 residues. The germline V gene has CDR1 MDHEN and CDR2 SYDVKM. V was trimmed by 2 bases and J by 1 base, leaving 8 bases between them. CDR3 sequence reads: CASSLGTGNTEAFF. CDR3 DNA: TGTGCCAGCAGTTTAGGAACAGGGAACACTGAAGCTTTCTTT. Supplemented by reference TRBV28 and TRBJ1-1, the full variable domain reads DVKVTQSSRYLVKRTGEKVFLECVQDMDHENMFWYRQDPGLGLRLIYFSYDVKMKEKGDIPEGYSVSREKKERFSLILESASTNQTSMYLCASSLGTGNTEAFFGQGTRLTVV.

The chain employs TRBV28 and TRBJ1-5, with a weak D call TRBD1 (5 bases). Germline V lookup: CDR1 MDHEN, CDR2 SYDVKM. Trimming removed 6 bases at V and 3 bases at J, with 12 bases between. The CDR3 extends over 14 amino acids. CDR3 nucleotide sequence: TGTGCCAGCAGCCGACAGTTTGTCAATCAGCCCCAGCATTTT. Encoded protein: CASSRQFVNQPQHF.

The V and J genes are TRBV24-1 and TRBJ2-2; 7 positions agree with TRBD1. Trimming at V came to 3 bases and at J to 8 bases, leaving 8 bases not matched to a gene. The CDR3 loop spans 15 amino acids. CDR1 is KGHDR, CDR2 SFDVKD, per germline. CDR3 sequence (DNA): TGTGCCACCAGTGATGTGGGGACAGCCTTTGGGGAGCTGTTTTTT. It codes for CATSDVGTAFGELFF.

The chain combines TRBV19 with TRBJ2-3, with 9 bases lining up with TRBD1. V gave up 10 bases and J gave up 0 bases; unmatched junction bases: 8. CDR3 length: 15 residues. Germline values: CDR1 LNHDA, CDR2 SQIVND (reference sequence). CDR3: CATATGGLSTDTQYF. The CDR3 nucleotides are TGTGCCACCGCGACAGGGGGGCTTAGCACAGATACGCAGTATTTT.

The J gene is TRBJ2-7, the V gene TRBV7-9; no clear D. The CDR3 loop spans 13 amino acids. Germline V lookup: CDR1 SEHNR, CDR2 FQNEAQ (reference sequence). V was pared by 1 base and J by 2 bases, with 6 bases between. The CDR3 sequence is CASSLGSTYEQYF. DNA for the CDR3: TGTGCCAGCAGCTTAGGCAGTACCTACGAGCAGTACTTC.

The rearrangement links TRBV28 to TRBJ1-6; no firm D call. V was clipped by 6 bases and J by 6 bases, with 18 bases between them. Germline CDR1 and CDR2: MDHEN and SYDVKM. The CDR3 extends over 16 amino acids. The DNA of the CDR3 is TGTGCCAGCAGGACGGCGAGCGGCAGTGCTAATTCACCCCTCCACTTT. Translating gives CASRTASGSANSPLHF.

The rearrangement links TRBV27 to TRBJ1-2, with a tentative D call TRBD1 (6 bases). Germline CDR1 MNHEY, CDR2 SMNVEV (reference sequence). CDR3 length equals 13 residues. Trimming removed 5 bases at V and 5 bases at J, with 12 bases between. CDR3 sequence (DNA): TGTGCCAGCAGTAGGGGGACATCTTATGGCTACACCTTC. Protein sequence: CASSRGTSYGYTF.

The rearrangement links TRBV19 to TRBJ2-7; D might be TRBD1 (6 bases). Germline lookup yields CDR1 LNHDA and CDR2 SQIVND (reference sequence). The length of the CDR3 is 14 residues. The V gene lost 3 bases and the J gene lost 5 bases, with 14 bases spanning the gap. The CDR3 sequence: CASSIGQGIDEQYF. In DNA, the CDR3 is TGTGCCAGTAGTATTGGGCAGGGGATTGACGAGCAGTACTTC. Full variable domain (rest looked up from reference TRBV19 and TRBJ2-7): DGGITQSPKYLFRKEGQNVTLSCEQNLNHDAMYWYRQDPGQGLRLIYYSQIVNDFQKGDIAEGYSVSREKKESFPLTVTSAQKNPTAFYLCASSIGQGIDEQYFGPGTRLTVT.

The chain carries TRBV2 and TRBJ2-3; D is perhaps TRBD1 (5 bases). Trimming took 0 bases from V and 5 from J, leaving 12 bases between them. Germline V CDR1 and CDR2: SNHLY, FYNNEI. This CDR3 has 15 residues. This CDR3 is CASSEALLQVDTQYF. As DNA, the CDR3 is TGTGCCAGCAGTGAAGCGCTTCTACAGGTAGATACGCAGTATTTT.

This sequence joins TRBV2 and TRBJ2-2; D gene unclear. CDR1 and CDR2 (germline): SNHLY, FYNNEI. The CDR3 has 18 amino acids. Between the trimmed V and J ends, which lost 0 bases and 0 bases, there was a span of 14 bases. DNA for the CDR3: TGTGCCAGCAGTGAAGCTCCCCCTGGAACAGCGAACACCGGGGAGCTGTTTTTT. Translated, it gives CASSEAPPGTANTGELFF.

This chain joins TRBV28 and TRBJ2-7; perhaps TRBD2 as D (5 bases). CDR3 length equals 12 residues. CDR1 is MDHEN, CDR2 SYDVKM, per germline. V dropped 7 bases and J dropped 2 bases, with 9 bases sitting between them. Here the CDR3 DNA reads TGTGCCAGCAATAAGCGGCCCTACGAGCAGTACTTC. It translates to CASNKRPYEQYF.

This clone is a singleton in its sample. The chain has TRBV25-1 and TRBJ1-6; no definite D call. Deletions cut 3 bases from V and 0 bases from J, with 6 bases between. Germline-derived CDR1 and CDR2 are MGHDK and SYGVNS. This CDR3 region has 15 residues. The CDR3 sequence is CASSDTVSYNSPLHF. In DNA form, the CDR3 reads TGTGCCAGCAGTGATACTGTCTCCTATAATTCACCCCTCCACTTT.

The V call is TRBV5-1, the J call TRBJ1-6; D remains ambiguous. CDR1 is SGHRS and CDR2 is YFSETQ in the germline V gene. V lost 0 bases, J lost 5 bases, and 9 bases lay in between. CDR3 size: 15 residues. CDR3 coding DNA: TGCGCCAGCAGCTTGGGAAGTGTAGATAATTCACCCCTCCACTTT. Translating gives CASSLGSVDNSPLHF.

This clone was seen a single time. The chain carries TRBV14 and TRBJ2-2, with 7 bases matching TRBD2. The CDR3 has 19 residues. Germline lookup yields CDR1 SGHDN and CDR2 FVKESK. V was pared by 1 base and J by 7 bases, with 18 bases of the junction left unmatched. The CDR3 nucleotides read TGTGCCAGCAGCCAAGCCCCACGAGCGGGGCTAGCGAGAGTCGGGGAGCTGTTTTTT. Translating it yields CASSQAPRAGLARVGELFF.

This sequence joins TRBV4-3 and TRBJ2-3, with D maybe TRBD2 (5 bases). From germline, CDR1 is LGHNA and CDR2 YSLEER. The V end was cut by 1 base, the J end by 1 base, with 18 bases between. The CDR3 length is 18 residues. For the CDR3, the DNA is TGCGCCAGCAGCCAAGCGCCCGGAGGTGCCCCGGGCACAGATACGCAGTATTTT. Protein sequence: CASSQAPGGAPGTDTQYF.

The chain uses TRBV15 and TRBJ2-1; a possible D gene is TRBD2 (5 bases). Trimming left V 4 bases short and J 6 bases short, with 16 bases between. Germline values: CDR1 LNHNV, CDR2 YYDKDF (reference sequence). This CDR3 region has 15 residues. CDR3: CATSNRDIPSNEQFF. CDR3 in DNA: TGTGCCACCAGCAACCGGGATATCCCCTCCAATGAGCAGTTCTTC.